This paragraph covers one TCR beta chain sequence. Antigen specificity is unknown. Germline V gene data show CDR1 as LNHDA and CDR2 as SQIVND (reference sequence). Trimming pared 10 bases from V and 4 bases from J, leaving 16 bases between. The CDR3 covers 13 residues. This entry is derived from a study of T cell responses to AZD1222 COVID-19 vaccine. Sequencing used immunoSEQ multiplex PCR; TCRdb keeps in-frame clones, though not all of them. The table lists tens of thousands of clones, about 80% of them singletons. Study-wide points: At baseline, seropositivity was found in only a handful of AZD1222 recipients. Breadth and depth of Spike-specific TCRs rose after two AZD1222 doses. Females outnumbered males among donors, who were mostly white British; clonal diversity was possibly underestimated.

The input for sequencing was peripheral blood, taken 28 days after the second AZD1222 dose. The V gene is TRBV19, the J gene TRBJ1-2; D may be TRBD1 (6 bases). This TCR derives from an adult who received the AZD1222 COVID-19 vaccine. In nucleotides, the CDR3 is TGTGCCACCCAGGGGCCTTATTTCTATGGCTACACCTTC. It encodes CATQGPYFYGYTF.